This is a list of T cell receptor beta chains from one sample in a study of radiation and T cells in renal cell carcinoma. Here immunoSEQ multiplex PCR was the method, and the copy in TCRdb shows in-frame clones only, minus some. The sample gives fewer than 85,000 clones, 80% to 90% of which show up once; 5% to 7.5% is in the top ten. Source: blood, taken from a patient whose treatment included radiotherapy and nephrectomy. The receptor source for this set is a woman aged 70-85 years with renal cell carcinoma. CDR3s include the opening cysteine and the closing phenylalanine or tryptophan. Each record gives: D gene, J gene, clone size, V gene, CDR3 protein, CDR3 DNA. The D gene is left open where the match is weak. A row's size may be missing; if present it is once, few, many or a size class.

>-|TRBJ1-4|-|TRBV20-1
CSARETEVLFF
TGCAGTGCTAGGGAAACTGAGGTGCTGTTTTTT
>-|TRBJ1-1|-|TRBV5-1
CASSLGGGAKGSTEAFF
TGCGCCAGCAGCTTAGGCGGCGGGGCCAAAGGCTCCACTGAAGCTTTCTTT
>-|TRBJ2-4|-|TRBV4-3
CASSHATENIQYF
TGCGCCAGCAGCCATGCTACAGAAAACATTCAGTACTTC
>-|TRBJ2-1|few|TRBV19
CASSIQQGRYLNEQFF
TGTGCCAGTAGTATACAGCAGGGCAGGTACCTCAATGAGCAGTTCTTC
>-|TRBJ2-7|-|TRBV9
CASSVVSSSYEQYF
TGTGCCAGCAGCGTAGTCAGTAGCTCCTACGAGCAGTACTTC
>-|TRBJ2-5|-|TRBV5-4
CASSPVVDQETQYF
TGTGCCAGCAGCCCCGTGGTGGACCAAGAGACCCAGTACTTC
>TRBD1|TRBJ2-3|-|TRBV27
CASSFKGGAPRGPTDTQYF
TGTGCCAGCAGTTTTAAAGGGGGCGCACCGAGGGGACCGACAGATACGCAGTATTTT
>-|TRBJ1-2|-|TRBV4-2
CASSQEAQPHYGYTF
TGTGCCAGCAGCCAAGAGGCCCAGCCTCACTATGGCTACACCTTC
>-|TRBJ2-2|-|TRBV5-1
CASSLEPLDTGELFF
TGCGCCAGCAGCTTGGAACCGCTGGACACCGGGGAGCTGTTTTTT
>-|TRBJ1-6|-|TRBV28
CASRAPYNSPLHF
TGTGCCAGCAGGGCCCCATATAATTCACCCCTCCACTTT
>-|TRBJ1-5|-|TRBV30
CAWSSPLPGSNQPQHF
TGTGCCTGGAGTTCCCCCCTTCCGGGCTCCAATCAGCCCCAGCATTTT
>-|TRBJ2-3|-|TRBV21-1
CASSTTAGGSSDTQYF
TGTGCCAGCAGCACAACAGCGGGGGGTTCCTCAGATACGCAGTATTTT
>-|TRBJ1-4|-|TRBV13
CASSSFGGLGEKLFF
TGTGCCAGCAGCAGCTTCGGGGGGCTCGGTGAAAAACTGTTTTTT
>-|TRBJ2-7|-|TRBV29-1
CSARGSRTSYEQYF
TGCAGCGCCCGCGGCAGCCGTACCTCCTACGAGCAGTACTTC
>TRBD2|TRBJ2-2|-|TRBV10-3
CAISEGVAGNTGELFF
TGTGCCATCAGTGAGGGGGTAGCGGGGAACACCGGGGAGCTGTTTTTT
>-|TRBJ2-5|-|TRBV5-1
CASSQNTGLSETQYF
TGCGCCAGCAGCCAGAATACGGGACTTTCAGAGACCCAGTACTTC
>TRBD1|TRBJ2-3|-|TRBV7-8
CASSVAGTGGGGTQYF
TGTGCCAGCAGCGTTGCCGGGACAGGGGGTGGCGGTACGCAGTATTTT
>TRBD1|TRBJ2-2|-|TRBV5-6
CASSLDRQGASGELFF
TGTGCCAGCAGCTTGGATAGACAGGGGGCCTCCGGGGAGCTGTTTTTT
>TRBD2|TRBJ2-3|-|TRBV11-2
CASSLAVTSVSSTDTQYF
TGTGCCAGCAGCTTAGCCGTGACTAGCGTATCTAGCACAGATACGCAGTATTTT
>-|TRBJ1-1|-|TRBV4-2
CASSTRAEAFF
TGTGCCAGCAGCACCCGGGCCGAAGCTTTCTTT
>-|TRBJ2-5|-|TRBV29-1
CSVEPPGAQETQYF
TGCAGCGTTGAACCACCGGGAGCCCAAGAGACCCAGTACTTC
>TRBD1|TRBJ2-7|-|TRBV19
CASSGTGEQYF
TGTGCCAGTAGTGGGACAGGGGAGCAGTACTTC
>TRBD1|TRBJ1-6|-|TRBV6-5
CASSSPGGSYNSPLHF
TGTGCCAGCAGTTCGCCAGGGGGCTCCTATAATTCACCCCTCCACTTT
>TRBD1|TRBJ2-7|-|TRBV5-6
CASRDRGYEQYF
TGTGCCAGCAGGGACAGGGGCTACGAGCAGTACTTC
>-|TRBJ2-1|-|TRBV11-3
CASSLGTKERGPEQFF
TGTGCCAGCAGCTTAGGTACGAAGGAGAGGGGCCCTGAGCAGTTCTTC
>TRBD2|TRBJ2-5|-|TRBV5-4
CASSGGPSGGTQETQYF
TGTGCCAGCAGCGGGGGGCCTAGCGGGGGGACCCAAGAGACCCAGTACTTC
>-|TRBJ2-5|once|TRBV11-2
CASSPLRRGAGETQYF
TGTGCCAGCAGCCCGCTCAGGAGGGGGGCCGGGGAGACCCAGTACTTC
>-|TRBJ1-2|-|TRBV27
CASSLNSNYGYTF
TGTGCCAGCAGTTTAAACAGTAACTATGGCTACACCTTC
>-|TRBJ1-5|-|TRBV9
CASSDQTSNQPQHF
TGTGCCAGCAGCGATCAGACCAGCAATCAGCCCCAGCATTTT
>-|TRBJ1-1|-|TRBV5-1
CASSLEGPHPTLGSTEAFF
TGCGCCAGCAGCTTAGAGGGACCCCATCCCACCCTGGGCTCCACTGAAGCTTTCTTT
>TRBD1|TRBJ1-1|once|TRBV28
CASSLTGGVAFF
TGTGCCAGCAGTTTGACAGGGGGCGTCGCTTTCTTT
>TRBD2|TRBJ2-3|-|TRBV5-4
CASSSEPRGGTDTQYF
TGTGCCAGCAGCTCTGAACCCCGGGGGGGCACAGATACGCAGTATTTT
>-|TRBJ2-5|-|TRBV14
CASSQDWRGGPLLETQYF
TGTGCCAGCAGCCAAGATTGGAGGGGGGGCCCCCTTCTGGAGACCCAGTACTTC
>TRBD1|TRBJ2-7|-|TRBV28
CASSRDSYEQYF
TGTGCCAGCAGCCGGGACAGCTACGAGCAGTACTTC
>-|TRBJ1-4|-|TRBV2
CASSAGGQGNEKLFF
TGTGCCAGCAGTGCGGGGGGGCAGGGAAATGAAAAACTGTTTTTT
>TRBD1|TRBJ1-2|-|TRBV6-1
CASSEIRTGANYGYTF
TGTGCCAGCAGTGAAATTCGCACAGGGGCTAACTATGGCTACACCTTC
>-|TRBJ1-2|-|TRBV4-1
CASRARLREDNYGYTF
TGCGCCAGCAGGGCTAGGCTCAGGGAGGATAACTATGGCTACACCTTC
>TRBD1|TRBJ2-1|-|TRBV7-2
CASSTGQPGGNEQFF
TGTGCCAGCAGCACGGGACAGCCCGGCGGCAATGAGCAGTTCTTC
>TRBD2|TRBJ2-5|-|TRBV7-2
CASSLELAGAFQETQYF
TGTGCCAGCAGCTTAGAACTAGCGGGGGCCTTCCAAGAGACCCAGTACTTC
>TRBD1|TRBJ2-2|-|TRBV7-9
CASSLVGTGPTGELFF
TGTGCCAGCAGCTTAGTAGGGACAGGGCCTACCGGGGAGCTGTTTTTT
>TRBD1|TRBJ1-2|-|TRBV15
CATSQGTGGIGGYTF
TGTGCCACCAGCCAGGGGACAGGGGGCATCGGGGGCTACACCTTC
>-|TRBJ2-1|-|TRBV27
CASSLWLASSYNEQFF
TGTGCCAGCAGTTTATGGTTGGCCAGCTCCTACAATGAGCAGTTCTTC